The 4 T cell receptor beta chains below all came from one sample that was sequenced in a study of PD-L1 blockade in urothelial cancer (dated by TCRdb to 2017 to 2019). Library preparation used the immunoSEQ multiplex PCR assay. Sourced from immuneACCESS, this table was stored by TCRdb with only in-frame sequences that have V and J called. A share of the clones is absent; for the studies checked, an unresolved V gene accounts for under half, and the remainder has no known explanation. The sample table contains 70,000 to 100,000 clones; only one count was recorded for 80% to 85% of them. The biggest ten clones account for 2% to 2.5% of the sample. The time point label for this specimen denotes: pretreatment peripheral blood. The sample was PBMCs, taken around atezolizumab (anti-PD-L1) treatment. These receptors were taken from a man in his sixties with urothelial cancer.

The chain is built from TRBV7-9 and TRBJ2-6, with no clear D. The CDR3 sequence is 15 residues long. Trimming shortened V by 5 bases and J by 2 bases, and 10 bases separated the two germline ends. CDR1 SEHNR and CDR2 FQNEAQ come from the germline V gene (reference sequence). In nucleotides, the CDR3 is TGTGCCAGCAGCCTCCTCCAGACTGGGGCCAACGTCCTGACTTTC. This codes for CASSLLQTGANVLTF.

The chain has TRBV9 and TRBJ2-2, with TRBD2 as a possible D gene (5 bases). The CDR3 length is 15 residues. V gave up 7 bases and J gave up 1 base, with 14 bases separating them. Germline assignment: CDR1 SGDLS and CDR2 YYNGEE. Written as DNA, the CDR3 is TGTGCCAGCCGCCCCGGGGAACTGAACACCGGGGAGCTGTTTTTT. Translating gives CASRPGELNTGELFF. The whole variable domain, remainder taken from reference TRBV9 and TRBJ2-2, is DSGVTQTPKHLITATGQRVTLRCSPRSGDLSVYWYQQSLDQGLQFLIQYYNGEERAKGNILERFSAQQFPDLHSELNLSSLELGDSALYFCASRPGELNTGELFFGEGSRLTVL.

The chain is built from TRBV6-1 and TRBJ1-1; TRBD1 might be the D (5 bases). This CDR3 has 15 amino acids. Trimming left V 6 bases short and J 0 bases short, with 14 bases between. Germline loops: CDR1 MNHNS, CDR2 SASEGT. CDR3 in DNA: TGTGCCAGCAGCGATCACAACAGGATGAACACTGAAGCTTTCTTT. The encoded protein is CASSDHNRMNTEAFF.

The chain joins TRBV6-5 to TRBJ2-3; D ambiguous. The CDR3 totals 14 residues. The germline gives CDR1 MNHEY, CDR2 SVGAGI. Trimming shortened V by 2 bases and J by 7 bases, and 13 bases separated the two germline ends. The CDR3 bases are TGTGCCAGCAGTTACGCAGGCTCCATCTATACGCAGTATTTT. Translating it yields CASSYAGSIYTQYF.